This passage covers 8 T cell receptor beta chains from one sample sequenced in a study of blood T cell repertoires in COVID-19. The repertoire was sequenced with immunoSEQ multiplex PCR; TCRdb's copy has only in-frame clones and lacks some. The sample has 30,000 to 40,000 clones, roughly 84% seen once; the top ten hold roughly 13%. Material for sequencing was peripheral blood. All receptors come from a human donor in a cohort sampled during active COVID-19.

The chain carries TRBV18 and TRBJ2-1; possibly TRBD1 for D (6 bases). CDR1 KGHSH and CDR2 LQKENI come from the germline V gene. V was pared by 4 bases and J by 7 bases, with 11 bases between. This CDR3 spans 13 amino acids. The CDR3 is CASSRTELNEQFF. CDR3 coding DNA: TGTGCCAGCTCACGGACAGAACTGAATGAGCAGTTCTTC. The variable domain in full, with the rest retrieved from reference TRBV18 and TRBJ2-1, is NAGVMQNPRHLVRRRGQEARLRCSPMKGHSHVYWYRQLPEEGLKFMVYLQKENIIDESGMPKERFSAEFPKEGPSILRIQQVVRGDSAAYFCASSRTELNEQFFGPGTRLTVL.

The chain links TRBV11-2 to TRBJ1-1; D possibly corresponds to TRBD1 (5 bases). Germline CDR1 SGHAT, CDR2 FQNNGV. The length of the CDR3 is 16 residues. The V end was cut by 1 base, the J end by 1 base, with 13 bases between. The DNA of the CDR3 is TGTGCCAGCAGCTTAGTATGGGGCACAAAGAACACTGAAGCTTTCTTT. This gives the protein CASSLVWGTKNTEAFF.

J is TRBJ2-5 and V is TRBV5-6; D gene uncertain. Germline-derived CDR1 and CDR2 are SGHDT and YYEEEE. V was clipped by 0 bases and J by 4 bases, with 4 bases between them. The CDR3 consists of 12 residues. As DNA, the CDR3 is TGTGCCAGCAGCTTGGCCAGAGAGACCCAGTACTTC. It specifies CASSLARETQYF.

The J gene is TRBJ1-1, the V gene TRBV7-9, with D possibly being TRBD1 (5 bases). The germline V and J ends were trimmed by 3 bases and 8 bases, with 7 bases remaining between them. CDR3 length: 11 amino acids. Germline loops: CDR1 SEHNR, CDR2 FQNEAQ (reference sequence). The CDR3 reads CASSLGLEAFF. The CDR3 bases are TGTGCCAGCAGCTTGGGGCTCGAAGCTTTCTTT.

This clone came up a few times. The chain couples TRBV5-4 to TRBJ2-1, with 8 bases aligning to TRBD2. The CDR3 runs to 14 residues. The germline V gene encodes CDR1 SGHNT and CDR2 YYREEE (reference sequence). V lost 2 bases and J lost 8; bases outside the gene matches: 6. The CDR3 coding sequence is TGTGCCAGCAGCTTCCGGGGGGGGAGCGATGAGCAGTTCTTC. It codes for CASSFRGGSDEQFF.

The table lists this clone with a count of one. This sequence joins TRBV3-1 (or the pseudogene TRBV3-2) and TRBJ1-2; D might be TRBD1 (5 bases). Germline CDR1 reads LGHDT; CDR2 reads YNNKEL (reference sequence). The CDR3 is 12 amino acids. V was trimmed by 8 bases and J by 8 bases, leaving 15 bases between them. Here the CDR3 reads CASSMGGDGYTF. CDR3 in DNA: TGTGCCAGCTCCATGGGGGGAGACGGCTACACCTTC.

This chain uses TRBV10-1 with TRBJ2-5; D possibly corresponds to TRBD1 (5 bases). V shed 4 bases and J shed 3 bases, with 15 bases lying between them. Looked up from germline, CDR1 is WNHNN and CDR2 is SYGVQD (reference sequence). This CDR3 has 15 residues. The chain's CDR3 is CASSGGRAVEETQYF. CDR3 DNA: TGCGCCAGCAGTGGTGGCAGGGCTGTTGAAGAGACCCAGTACTTC.

The rearrangement links TRBV18 to TRBJ2-1; D is ambiguous. Trimming removed 0 bases from V and 1 base from J, with 7 bases in between. The CDR3 loop spans 15 amino acids. Germline-derived CDR1 and CDR2 are KGHSH and LQKENI. CDR3 DNA: TGTGCCAGCTCACCACCGACAATTTCCTACAATGAGCAGTTCTTC. Encoded protein: CASSPPTISYNEQFF.